What follows are 10 T cell receptor beta chains derived from one specimen sequenced in a study of regulatory T cells in long-lasting Graves disease. Time point reported: newly diagnosed GD, antithyroid drugs for less than 3 months. RNA from PBMCs was the source of the TCR library. In building TCR beta libraries, iRepertoire HTBI primers were used together with Arm-PCR of CDR3 regions. TCRdb re-called the multiplex PCR reads with MiXCR, one entry per CDR3 protein. The table shows hundreds of thousands of distinct CDR3 sequences, with around 12% occurring only once. A further study also used this sample, focusing on T cells in Graves' hyperthyroidism and ophthalmopathy.

Sequencing used peripheral blood mononuclear cells (PBMCs), obtained at new diagnosis, from a patient treated with antithyroid drugs. These receptors all come from a woman aged 30 to 39 with Graves disease.

The V call is TRBV20-1, the J call TRBJ2-3, with D perhaps given as TRBD1 or TRBD2 (6 bases each). V was clipped by 0 bases and J by 3 bases, with 13 bases between them. CDR3 length: 15 amino acids. Per germline, CDR1 DFQATT and CDR2 SNEGSKA (reference sequence). The CDR3 nucleotides read TGCAGTGCTAGAGATCCGGGGGCAAGGACAGATACGCAGTATTTT. As protein: CSARDPGARTDTQYF.

Many counts were recorded for this clonotype. V and J are TRBV5-1 and TRBJ1-4; D is uncertain. Trimming took off 0 bases at V and 5 bases at J, with 11 bases between the two ends. The CDR3 length is 15 residues. CDR1 is SGHRS, CDR2 YFSETQ, per germline. This CDR3 reads CASSLDGTRNEKLFF. The CDR3 nucleotides are TGCGCCAGCAGCTTGGACGGAACAAGGAATGAAAAACTGTTTTTT.

This clonotype has ten or more counts. The chain is built from TRBV3-1 and TRBJ2-7; TRBD2 is a possible D gene (6 bases). The CDR3 is 13 residues long. Germline CDR1 and CDR2: LGHDT and YNNKEL (reference sequence). Trimming stripped 6 bases from V and 3 bases from J, with 12 bases between. CDR3 in amino acids: CASSLRGIYEQYF. The DNA for the CDR3 is TGTGCCAGCAGTTTACGGGGGATCTACGAGCAGTACTTC.

This clonotype was seen many times. The J gene is TRBJ1-6, the V gene TRBV5-1; D is unresolved. Between the trimmed V and J ends, which lost 4 bases and 8 bases, there was a span of 19 bases. Germline V gives CDR1 SGHRS, CDR2 YFSETQ. The CDR3 length is 16 residues. The CDR3 DNA reads as TGCGCCAGCAGCCTCGGACGGGGAGAAGGCGATTCACCCCTCCACTTT. Its translation is CASSLGRGEGDSPLHF.

The V gene is TRBV28, the J gene TRBJ2-7; 13 bases fit TRBD2. The trim removed 6 bases at V and 5 bases at J, leaving 7 bases unmatched. Germline values: CDR1 MDHEN, CDR2 SYDVKM. There are 15 residues in the CDR3. CDR3 in amino acids: CASSQTSGRAHEQYF. CDR3 bases: TGTGCCAGCAGCCAAACTAGCGGGAGGGCCCACGAGCAGTACTTC.

At least ten counts were recorded for this clonotype. The CDR3 sequence: CASTPDGLAGGLETQYF. In DNA form, the CDR3 reads TGTGCCAGCACCCCCGATGGACTAGCGGGAGGGCTGGAGACCCAGTACTTC. V usage is TRBV7-2 and J usage is TRBJ2-5; 15 nucleotides agree with TRBD2. This CDR3 has 17 residues. V was pared by 7 bases and J by 5 bases, with 11 bases of the junction left unmatched. CDR1 and CDR2 (germline): SGHTA, FQGNSA.

In its sample, this clonotype was seen many times. CDR3 in amino acids: CASSLSWEGEQFF. The CDR3 region has the DNA TGTGCCAGCAGCTTATCGTGGGAGGGGGAGCAGTTCTTC. V gene TRBV11-2 combines with J gene TRBJ2-1, with 7 bases matching TRBD2. Per the germline V gene, CDR1 is SGHAT and CDR2 is FQNNGV. With 2 bases clipped from V and 10 bases from J, the junction kept 5 bases outside the gene matches. CDR3 size: 13 residues.

The rearrangement joins TRBV30 to TRBJ2-7; D uncertain. This CDR3 has 13 residues. Between the trimmed V and J ends, which lost 4 bases and 7 bases, there was a span of 17 bases. The germline CDR1 and CDR2 sequences are GTSNPN and SVGIG (reference sequence). The DNA for the CDR3 is TGTGCCTGGATGATCAGCGAGAGGTGGGAGCAGTACTTC. It translates to CAWMISERWEQYF.

This clonotype appeared many times. The V call is TRBV19, the J call TRBJ1-5; 7 nucleotides match TRBD1. Trimming took 8 bases from V and 7 from J; bases not matched to a gene: 14. Germline V gene sequence: CDR1 LNHDA, CDR2 SQIVND (reference sequence). This CDR3 has 15 residues. The CDR3 protein is CASSPLTGLWQPQHF. DNA of the CDR3: TGTGCCAGTTCCCCCTTGACAGGGCTATGGCAGCCCCAGCATTTT.

This clonotype has more than one count but fewer than ten. The V call is TRBV20-1, the J call TRBJ2-3; D is unclear. Deletions cut 1 base from V and 6 bases from J, with 11 bases between. This CDR3 contains 13 residues. Germline V gene data show CDR1 as DFQATT and CDR2 as SNEGSKA (reference sequence). The CDR3 DNA sequence: TGCAGTGCTAGAGTAGGCCCCCTGGATACGCAGTATTTT. Translating it yields CSARVGPLDTQYF.